Below are 9 T cell receptor beta chains sequenced from a single sample in a study of control samples from healthy donors and cancer patients. Repertoires were generated with immunoSEQ multiplex PCR, while TCRdb's copy carries only in-frame clones and drops some. Among about 17,000 clones listed, 85% to 90% were seen once. Source material: PBMCs. These receptors were obtained from a man in his 60s with head and neck cancer.

This chain joins TRBV11-2 and TRBJ2-3; 8 nucleotides align to TRBD1. This CDR3 is 17 amino acids long. V shed 0 bases, J shed 5 bases, and the junction held 10 bases outside the gene matches. Looked up from germline, CDR1 is SGHAT and CDR2 is FQNNGV. This chain's CDR3 is CASSLERGRGQRDTQYF. DNA for the CDR3: TGTGCCAGCAGCTTAGAGCGGGGCAGGGGGCAAAGAGATACGCAGTATTTT. Full variable domain (rest looked up from reference TRBV11-2 and TRBJ2-3): EAGVAQSPRYKIIEKRQSVAFWCNPISGHATLYWYQQILGQGPKLLIQFQNNGVVDDSQLPKDRFSAERLKGVDSTLKIQPAKLEDSAVYLCASSLERGRGQRDTQYFGPGTRLTVL.

This rearrangement joins TRBV13 to TRBJ2-2; 8 nucleotides align to TRBD1. This CDR3 comprises 16 residues. V was pared by 4 bases and J by 7 bases, with 11 bases of the junction left unmatched. CDR1 is PRHDT, CDR2 FYEKMQ, per germline (reference sequence). CDR3: CASSSPRTGSGGELFF. The CDR3 region has the DNA TGTGCCAGCAGCTCCCCTCGGACAGGGTCGGGCGGGGAGCTGTTTTTT.

The chain is built from TRBV5-1 and TRBJ2-2, with D uncertain. This CDR3 region has 14 residues. Trimming took off 0 bases at V and 7 bases at J, with 10 bases between the two ends. The germline CDR1 and CDR2 sequences are SGHRS and YFSETQ. CDR3 region: CASSLADFGGELFF. The CDR3 DNA is TGCGCCAGCAGCTTGGCTGATTTTGGCGGGGAGCTGTTTTTT.

The chain combines TRBV25-1 with TRBJ2-7, with 7 bases fitting TRBD1. CDR1 and CDR2 (germline): MGHDK, SYGVNS. Trimming removed 10 bases from V and 1 base from J; junction bases left unmatched: 7. The CDR3 has 13 amino acids. CDR3 sequence: CAITGTVSYEQYF. The CDR3 nucleotides read TGTGCCATCACCGGGACAGTATCCTACGAGCAGTACTTC.

The rearrangement joins TRBV27 to TRBJ2-1; tentative D call: TRBD2 (5 bases). CDR3 length equals 13 residues. V lost 2 bases, J lost 5 bases, and 7 bases lay in between. CDR1 MNHEY and CDR2 SMNVEV come from the germline V gene (reference sequence). The CDR3 sequence: CASSLRTHNEQFF. The CDR3 DNA reads as TGTGCCAGCAGTTTACGGACTCACAATGAGCAGTTCTTC.

In this sample, this clone turned up once. This chain links TRBV5-1 with TRBJ2-7, with D unclear. The CDR3 is 14 residues long. The ends were cut back, 1 base at V and 2 bases at J, with 10 bases in the middle. Germline loops: CDR1 SGHRS, CDR2 YFSETQ. The CDR3 spells CASSLSLVTYEQYF. The CDR3 nucleotides are TGCGCCAGCAGCTTGTCCCTGGTCACCTACGAGCAGTACTTC.

This clone was counted between two and nine times. This chain joins TRBV4-2 and TRBJ2-2; 14 nucleotides line up with TRBD2. The CDR3 spans 18 residues. Germline values: CDR1 LGHNA, CDR2 YNFKEQ. The trim removed 2 bases at V and 4 bases at J, leaving 6 bases unmatched. The CDR3 is CASSQKTSGGAVTGELFF. As DNA, the CDR3 is TGTGCCAGCAGCCAAAAGACTAGCGGGGGGGCCGTCACCGGGGAGCTGTTTTTT.

The chain carries TRBV3-1 (or the pseudogene TRBV3-2) and TRBJ2-7; TRBD1 matches at 9 bases. Germline trimming cut 3 bases from V and 5 bases from J; bases unmatched to any gene: 5. The CDR3 runs 14 residues. Germline V lookup: CDR1 LGHDT, CDR2 YNNKEL (reference sequence). The CDR3 here is CASSHRDRVNEQYF. The CDR3 nucleotides read TGTGCCAGCAGCCACCGGGACAGGGTCAACGAGCAGTACTTC.

V and J are TRBV27 and TRBJ2-7; D perhaps matches TRBD2 (5 bases). The CDR3 extends over 13 amino acids. Germline lookup yields CDR1 MNHEY and CDR2 SMNVEV (reference sequence). Between the trimmed V and J ends, which lost 6 bases and 3 bases, there was a span of 12 bases. The CDR3 DNA reads as TGTGCCAGCAGCTCTCCGAGGGTCTACGAGCAGTACTTC. It specifies CASSSPRVYEQYF.